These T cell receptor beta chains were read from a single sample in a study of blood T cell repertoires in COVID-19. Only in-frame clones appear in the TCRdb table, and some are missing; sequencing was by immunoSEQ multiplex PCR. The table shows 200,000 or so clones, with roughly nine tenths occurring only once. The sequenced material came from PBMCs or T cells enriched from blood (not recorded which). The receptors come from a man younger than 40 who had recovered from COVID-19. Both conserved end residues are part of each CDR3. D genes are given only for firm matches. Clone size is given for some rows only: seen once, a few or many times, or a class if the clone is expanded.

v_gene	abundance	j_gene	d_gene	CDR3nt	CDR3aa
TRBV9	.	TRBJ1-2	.	TGTGCCAGCAGCGCTCACAGGGAGACCTATGGCTACACCTTC	CASSAHRETYGYTF
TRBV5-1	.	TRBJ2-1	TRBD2	TGCGCCAGCAGCTTGGTCTCTAGCGGGACCAATGAGCAGTTCTTC	CASSLVSSGTNEQFF
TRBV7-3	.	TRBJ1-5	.	TGTGCCAGCAGCCTCCTGGGGGGAGGACAGCCCCAGCATTTT	CASSLLGGGQPQHF
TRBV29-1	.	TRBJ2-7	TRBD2	TGCAGCGTTGGTCGGCCTAGCGGGAGGACTAGCTCCTACGAGCAGTACTTC	CSVGRPSGRTSSYEQYF
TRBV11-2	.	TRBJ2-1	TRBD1	TGTGCCAGCAGCTTTTCTCTTTTCGGCACAGGGGCGTACAATGAGCAGTTCTTC	CASSFSLFGTGAYNEQFF
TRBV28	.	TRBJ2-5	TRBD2	TGTGCCAGCAGTTCGCTAGCGGGAGGGCCGGGAGAGGAGACCCAGTACTTC	CASSSLAGGPGEETQYF
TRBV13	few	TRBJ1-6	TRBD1	TGTGCCAGCAGCCCCGGGACAGGGGTTTCAGGATCACCCCTCCACTTT	CASSPGTGVSGSPLHF
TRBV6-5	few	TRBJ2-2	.	TGTGCCAGCAGCCTGGGGGGAGAGACCGGGGAGCTGTTTTTT	CASSLGGETGELFF
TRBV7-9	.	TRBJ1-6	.	TGTGCCGGCCGGGGGGATTCCTATAATTCACCCCTCCACTTT	CAGRGDSYNSPLHF
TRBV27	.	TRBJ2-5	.	TGTGCCAGCAGTGGACAGCCGAGCTTGACCCAGTACTTC	CASSGQPSLTQYF
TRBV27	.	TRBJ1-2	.	TGTGCCAGCAGTCTCAGGTCTATACCCAACTATGGCTACACCTTC	CASSLRSIPNYGYTF
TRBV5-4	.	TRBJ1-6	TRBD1	TGTGCCAGCAGCCCAAGGGGGCTGGTCGTCGATTCACCCCTCCACTTT	CASSPRGLVVDSPLHF